Listed below are T cell receptor beta chains from one sample, sequenced in a study of beta chain features in type 1 diabetes. Profiling relied on immunoSEQ multiplex PCR, and the TCRdb table lists in-frame clones only, not all of them. This sample has 300,000 or so clones; about a tenth occur once, and the top ten carry 0.9% to 1.1%. The sample taken for sequencing was central memory CD4+ T cells from blood. The receptors stem from a man younger than 40 with type 1 diabetes. CDR3s include the opening cysteine and the closing phenylalanine or tryptophan. D genes are given only for firm matches. Size is omitted from some rows. Given values are once, few, many or a class for expanded clones.

j_call clone_size d_call v_call cdr3_nt cdr3_aa
TRBJ2-3 few - TRBV4-1 TGCGCCAGCAGCCAAGAAATGAGGGAGGATACGCAGTATTTT CASSQEMREDTQYF
TRBJ2-7 many - TRBV10-3 TGTGCCATCAGTGAGGCGCAGGGGACCGAGCAGTACTTC CAISEAQGTEQYF
TRBJ2-7 few TRBD1 TRBV5-6 TGTGCCAGCAGTCGGGACAGTCCGTCTCGGCAGTACTTC CASSRDSPSRQYF
TRBJ2-5 - - TRBV2 TGTGCCAGCACCCTTGACAGGTCTTCGGGGGCCCAGTACTTC CASTLDRSSGAQYF
TRBJ2-5 few TRBD2 TRBV7-9 TGTGCCAGCAGCTTAGAGGCGGGGGGCCGGGGTGAGCAGTACTTC CASSLEAGGRGEQYF
TRBJ2-3 - - TRBV4-1 TGCGCCAGCAGCCCAGAGGTGCGGGCGGGCACAGATACGCAGTATTTT CASSPEVRAGTDTQYF
TRBJ2-7 few - TRBV18 TGTGCCAGCTCACCTTCAAAGCAGGGCTACGAGCAGTACTTC CASSPSKQGYEQYF
TRBJ2-2 - - TRBV5-4 TGTGCCAGCAGCGTACAGCCTAGCACCGGGGAGCTGTTTTTT CASSVQPSTGELFF
TRBJ2-3 - TRBD2 TRBV5-1 TGCGCCAGCAGCTTTCGTCGTGGGACTAGCGGAGCAGATACGCAGTATTTT CASSFRRGTSGADTQYF
TRBJ1-2 few - TRBV29-1 TGCAGCGTTGAAAGGGGCAAACAGGGCCAATACGGCTACACCTTC CSVERGKQGQYGYTF
TRBJ1-5 few - TRBV7-2 TGTGCCAGCAGCTTAGGGGGGGGCGCAGGCAATCAGCCCCAGCATTTT CASSLGGGAGNQPQHF
TRBJ2-7 - - TRBV10-3 TGTGCCACCAGTGGGTCTTACGAGCAGTACTTC CATSGSYEQYF
TRBJ1-6 - TRBD1 TRBV5-1 TGCGCCAGCAGGACAGGGGCCCTGAGAGCACCCCTCCACTTT CASRTGALRAPLHF